This T cell receptor (beta chain) derives from a study of beta chain features in type 1 diabetes. Study outcomes and limitations: Compared to healthy donors, patients appeared to have naive, central memory and Treg TCRB repertoires that were more alike.

V shed 4 bases, J shed 7 bases, and the junction held 16 bases outside the gene matches. CDR1 is SGHVS, CDR2 FNYEAQ, per germline. The CDR3 runs to 18 residues. Every isolated RNA sample was fully reverse transcribed, so sequencing captured expressed TCRB transcripts. Measured with immunoSEQ multiplex PCR; TCRdb has only the in-frame clones, and not every one. The sample gives roughly 140,000 clones, 6.5% to 8.5% of which show up once; under 1.5% is in the top ten. On this clone itself: As yet, its antigen is unknown.

Donors contributed one heparinised blood draw apiece, averaging approximately 0.12 L. Sorted populations all had greater than 95% purity. The sequenced material came from central memory CD4+ T cells from blood. The V call is TRBV7-6, the J call TRBJ2-1; 10 positions match TRBD2. The clonotype was recovered from a woman in her thirties in good health. The CDR3: CASSSGRYLAGGVNEQFF. The CDR3 nucleotides read TGTGCCAGCAGCTCCGGACGGTACTTAGCGGGAGGTGTAAATGAGCAGTTCTTC.